The T cell receptor (beta chain) described here comes from a study of spatial heterogeneity in lung cancer. Study background: A strong correlation was found between TCR transcript counts in tumor regions and a T cell module score derived from matched bulk RNA-seq. Study outcomes and limitations: When ubiquitous and regional expanded TCRs were counted, their numbers tracked ubiquitous and regional nonsynonymous mutations, respectively. For expanded intratumoral alpha and beta TCRs, counts tracked tumor mutation counts.

CDR1 is MNHEY, CDR2 SVGAGI, per germline. The CDR3 consists of 11 residues. V was trimmed by 10 bases and J by 4 bases, leaving 7 bases between them. TCRdb recomputed calls from the 5' RACE reads with MiXCR, one row per CDR3 protein. The data show around 9,000 distinct CDR3 sequences, 4.5% seen once. This clonotype was recorded many times. The antigen remains undetermined. Documented time point: sample taken at primary tumor resection. Frozen PBMC, nontumor lung or tumor provided whole RNA, which was sequenced unsorted. The source material was lung tumor tissue, sampled at surgery. This clonotype was obtained from a female donor with early-stage non-small cell lung cancer. The rearrangement uses TRBV6-5 and TRBJ2-2, with D possibly being TRBD2 (6 bases). For the CDR3, the DNA is TGTGCCACACTAGCCACCGGGGAGCTGTTTTTT. This sequence encodes CATLATGELFF.